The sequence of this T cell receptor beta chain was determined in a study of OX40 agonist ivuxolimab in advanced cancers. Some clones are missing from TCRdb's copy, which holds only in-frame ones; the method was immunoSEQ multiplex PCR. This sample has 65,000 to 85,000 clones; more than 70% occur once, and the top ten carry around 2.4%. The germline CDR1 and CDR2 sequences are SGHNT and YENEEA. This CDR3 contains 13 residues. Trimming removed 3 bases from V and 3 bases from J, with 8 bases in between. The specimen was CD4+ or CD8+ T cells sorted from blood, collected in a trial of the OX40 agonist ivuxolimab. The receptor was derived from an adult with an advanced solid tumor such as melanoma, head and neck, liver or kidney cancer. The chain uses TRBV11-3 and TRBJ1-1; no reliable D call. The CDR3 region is CASSLEGHTEAFF. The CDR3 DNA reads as TGTGCCAGCAGCTTGGAAGGGCACACTGAAGCTTTCTTT.